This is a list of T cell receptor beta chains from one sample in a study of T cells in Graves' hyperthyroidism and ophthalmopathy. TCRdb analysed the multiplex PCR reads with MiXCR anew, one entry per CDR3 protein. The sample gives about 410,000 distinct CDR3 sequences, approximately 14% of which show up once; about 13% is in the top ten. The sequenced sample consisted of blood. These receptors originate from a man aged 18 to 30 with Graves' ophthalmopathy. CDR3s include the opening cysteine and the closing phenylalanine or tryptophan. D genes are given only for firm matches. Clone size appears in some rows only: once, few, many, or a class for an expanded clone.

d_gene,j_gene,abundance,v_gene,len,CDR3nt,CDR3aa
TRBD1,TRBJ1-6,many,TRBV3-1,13,TGTGCCAGCAGCGGGACAGGGGGATCACCCCTCCACTTT,CASSGTGGSPLHF
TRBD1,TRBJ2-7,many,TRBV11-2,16,TGTGCCAGCAGCCCGATATTACAGGGGTGGTTGTACGAGCAGTACTTC,CASSPILQGWLYEQYF
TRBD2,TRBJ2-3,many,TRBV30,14,TGTGGCGCGGGGGGGCGATCTAGCACAGATACGCAGTATTTT,CGAGGRSSTDTQYF
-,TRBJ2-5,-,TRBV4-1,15,TGCGCCAGCAGCCAAGATGGCCAGGGACTGAAGACCCAGTACTTC,CASSQDGQGLKTQYF
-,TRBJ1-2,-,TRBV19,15,TGTGCCAGTAGTCCGCGGACAGAGATCCACTATGGCTACACCTTC,CASSPRTEIHYGYTF
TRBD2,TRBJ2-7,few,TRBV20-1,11,TGCAGTGCTAGGACTAGCAGCGAGCAGTACTTC,CSARTSSEQYF
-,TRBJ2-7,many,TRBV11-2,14,TGTGCCAGCAGAACCAGCCGGGAGTCCTACGAGCAGTACTTC,CASRTSRESYEQYF
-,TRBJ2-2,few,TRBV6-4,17,TGTGCCAGCAGTGACTACCCTCTATCGGGAAATACCGGGGAGCTGTTTTTT,CASSDYPLSGNTGELFF
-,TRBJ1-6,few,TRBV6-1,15,TGTGCCAGCAGTAGGAGCGGCCGGTCAAATTCACCCCTCCACTTT,CASSRSGRSNSPLHF
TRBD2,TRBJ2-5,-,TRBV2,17,TGTGCCAGCAGTGTAGAGGCTAGCGGGGGGGCGGTGGAGACCCAGTACTTC,CASSVEASGGAVETQYF
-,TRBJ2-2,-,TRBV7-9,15,TGTGCCAGCAGCTCTAGGGGTACAGTCACCGGGGAGCTGTTTTTT,CASSSRGTVTGELFF
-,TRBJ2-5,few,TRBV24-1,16,TGTGCCACCAGTGAACCCCGGGACAACCTCCAAGAGACCCAGTACTTC,CATSEPRDNLQETQYF
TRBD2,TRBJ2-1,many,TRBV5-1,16,TGCGCCAGCAGCTTGGGCGGTAGCGGGCCTTACAATGAGCAGTTCTTC,CASSLGGSGPYNEQFF
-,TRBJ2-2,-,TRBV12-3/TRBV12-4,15,TGTGCCACCGAGAGGGACCCGGGGAACACCGGGGAGCTGTTTTTT,CATERDPGNTGELFF
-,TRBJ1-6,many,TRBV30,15,TGTGCCTGGAGTGTAGAGAGCTCCTATAATTCACCCCTCCACTTT,CAWSVESSYNSPLHF
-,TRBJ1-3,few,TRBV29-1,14,TGCAGCGCTGCAATGGCCGACTCTGGAAACACCATATATTTT,CSAAMADSGNTIYF
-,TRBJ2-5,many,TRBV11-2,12,TGTGCCAGCAGCTTCGCCCCAGAGACCCAGTACTTC,CASSFAPETQYF
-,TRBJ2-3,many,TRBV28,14,TGTGCCATCGGGTCCCACAGGGGCACAGATACGCAGTATTTT,CAIGSHRGTDTQYF
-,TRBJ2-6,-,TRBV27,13,TGTGCCAGCAGTTATACCGGGGCCAACGTCCTGACTTTC,CASSYTGANVLTF
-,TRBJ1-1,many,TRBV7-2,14,TGTGCCAGCAGCGTCAGGGAGGTGAGGGCTGAAGCTTTCTTT,CASSVREVRAEAFF
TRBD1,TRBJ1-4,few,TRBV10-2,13,TGCGCCAGTCGGGACAGGGTTAATGAAAAACTGTTTTTT,CASRDRVNEKLFF
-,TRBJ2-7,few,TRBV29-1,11,TGCAGCGTTGAAGTACAGGTACAGCAGTACTTC,CSVEVQVQQYF
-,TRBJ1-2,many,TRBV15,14,TGTGCCACCCAGAGATCCTTGGATAACTATGGCTACACCTTC,CATQRSLDNYGYTF
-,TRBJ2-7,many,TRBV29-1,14,TGCAGCGCCCTGGGGGGACCCAGCTCCTACGAGCAGTACTTC,CSALGGPSSYEQYF
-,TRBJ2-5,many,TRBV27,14,TGTGCCAGTAGGACTCGGGCCTGGGGAGAGACCCAGTACTTC,CASRTRAWGETQYF
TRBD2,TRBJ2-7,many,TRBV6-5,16,TGTGCCAGCAGTTACTCGGGAGGGTCCTGGGCCTACGAGCAGTACTTC,CASSYSGGSWAYEQYF
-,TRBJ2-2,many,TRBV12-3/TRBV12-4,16,TGTGCCAGCAACCCTCCCGGCGGACTGTACACCGGGGAGCTGTTTTTT,CASNPPGGLYTGELFF
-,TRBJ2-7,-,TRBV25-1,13,TGTGCCAGCAGTGAGGCAGGCTCAAACGAGCAGTACTTC,CASSEAGSNEQYF